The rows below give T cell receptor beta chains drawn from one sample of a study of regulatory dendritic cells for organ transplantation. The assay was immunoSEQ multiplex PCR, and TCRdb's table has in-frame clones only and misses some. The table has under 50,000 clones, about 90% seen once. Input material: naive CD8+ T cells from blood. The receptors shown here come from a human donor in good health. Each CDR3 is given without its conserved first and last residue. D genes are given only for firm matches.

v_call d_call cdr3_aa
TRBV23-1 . ASSPTLGANEKLF
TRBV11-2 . ASSYQTGRTEAF
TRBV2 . ASSSQRQGGYNEQF
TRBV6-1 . ASGGPYGYT
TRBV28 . ASGDEEKLF
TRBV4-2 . ASSGSLIGELF
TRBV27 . ASSSSTGYEQY
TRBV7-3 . ASSSSRRWRLYNEQF
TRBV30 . AWSSSGNTIY
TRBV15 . ATSTYRDFEAF
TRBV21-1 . ASSSTGSPARELF
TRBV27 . ASSLLESGNEQF
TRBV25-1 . ASRNPLPRSNQPQH
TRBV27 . ASSLLLGSYNEQF
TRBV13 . ASSSRREQF
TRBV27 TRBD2 ASRGGLGYEQY
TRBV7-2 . ASSFLTTTLNEQF
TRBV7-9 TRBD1 ASSLKGRGQETQY
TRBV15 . ATSRTGSQETQY
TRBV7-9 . ASSRTSAAVEKLF
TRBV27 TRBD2 ASSIWTSGINEQF
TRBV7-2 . ASRLGVLGRTEAF
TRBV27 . ASRTGLFEQY
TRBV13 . ASSLQPGWVMNTEAF
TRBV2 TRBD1 AIRDRGHEQF
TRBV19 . ASSIDLDKNTEAF
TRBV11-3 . ASSALAASTDTQY
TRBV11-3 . ASSLGGSLEQY
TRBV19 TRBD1 ASTNRRGTANTGELF
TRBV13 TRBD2 ASSEAGGAFRNEQF
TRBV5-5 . ASSLRGQGGQPQH
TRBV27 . ASSPGMAPSAYEQY
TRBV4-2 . ASSQDRTGRNPDTQY
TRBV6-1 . ASGGEHRVGYIQY
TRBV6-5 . ASSYYRGSDEQF
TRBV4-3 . ASSQLNEQF
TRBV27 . ASSPSGTLGGYT
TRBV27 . ASSLYDRGGAF
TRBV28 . ASSLSRRDYNEQF
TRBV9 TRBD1 ASSVGGTAYEQY
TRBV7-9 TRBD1 ASSRPDRDYGYT
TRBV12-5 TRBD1 ASGLERDRYFTKQF